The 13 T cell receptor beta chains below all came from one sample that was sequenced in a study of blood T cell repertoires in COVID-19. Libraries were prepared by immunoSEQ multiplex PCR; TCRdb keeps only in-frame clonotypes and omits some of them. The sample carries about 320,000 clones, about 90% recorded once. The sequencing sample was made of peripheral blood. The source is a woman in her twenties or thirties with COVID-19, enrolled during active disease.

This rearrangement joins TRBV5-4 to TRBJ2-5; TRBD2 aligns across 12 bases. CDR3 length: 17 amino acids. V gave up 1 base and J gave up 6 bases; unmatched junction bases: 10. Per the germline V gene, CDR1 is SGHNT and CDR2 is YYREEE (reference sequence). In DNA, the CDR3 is TGTGCCAGCAGCTTGAACGGTCTAGCGGGGGGGTATAAGACCCAGTACTTC. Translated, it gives CASSLNGLAGGYKTQYF.

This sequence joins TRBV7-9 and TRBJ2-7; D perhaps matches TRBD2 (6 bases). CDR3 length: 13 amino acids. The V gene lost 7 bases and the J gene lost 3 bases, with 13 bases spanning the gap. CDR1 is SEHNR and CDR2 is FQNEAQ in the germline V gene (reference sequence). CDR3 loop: CASTSREIYEQYF. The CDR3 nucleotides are TGTGCCAGCACTTCTCGGGAGATCTACGAGCAGTACTTC.

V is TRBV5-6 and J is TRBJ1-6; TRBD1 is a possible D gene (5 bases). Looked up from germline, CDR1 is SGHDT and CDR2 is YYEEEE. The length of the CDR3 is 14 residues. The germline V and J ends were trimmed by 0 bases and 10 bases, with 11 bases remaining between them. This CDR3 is CASSLDQGWSPLHF. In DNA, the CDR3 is TGTGCCAGCAGCTTGGACCAGGGCTGGTCACCCCTCCACTTT.

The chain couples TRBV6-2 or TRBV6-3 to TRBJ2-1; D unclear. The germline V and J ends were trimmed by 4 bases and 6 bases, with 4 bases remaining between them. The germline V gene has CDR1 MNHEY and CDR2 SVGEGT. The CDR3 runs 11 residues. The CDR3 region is CASSFINEQFF. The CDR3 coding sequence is TGTGCCAGCAGTTTTATCAATGAGCAGTTCTTC.

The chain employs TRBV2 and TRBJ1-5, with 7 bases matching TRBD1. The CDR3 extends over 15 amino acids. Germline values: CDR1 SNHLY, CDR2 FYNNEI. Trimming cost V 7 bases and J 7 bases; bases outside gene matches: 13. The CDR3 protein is CASNPNRDSGQPQHF. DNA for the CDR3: TGTGCCAGCAACCCAAATCGGGACAGTGGCCAGCCCCAGCATTTT.

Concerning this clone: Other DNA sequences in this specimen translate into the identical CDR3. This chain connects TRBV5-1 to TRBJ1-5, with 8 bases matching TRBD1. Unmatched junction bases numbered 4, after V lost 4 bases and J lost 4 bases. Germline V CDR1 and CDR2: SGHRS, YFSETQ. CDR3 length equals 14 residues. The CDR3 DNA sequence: TGCGCCAGCAGCCCCGACAGGGGAAATCAGCCCCAGCATTTT. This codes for CASSPDRGNQPQHF.

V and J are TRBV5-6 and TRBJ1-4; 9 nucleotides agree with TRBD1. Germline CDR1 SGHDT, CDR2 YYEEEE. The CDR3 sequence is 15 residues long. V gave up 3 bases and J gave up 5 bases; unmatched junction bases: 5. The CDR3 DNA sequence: TGTGCCAGCAGCTCGTGGACAGGGGAGAATGAAAAACTGTTTTTT. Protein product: CASSSWTGENEKLFF.

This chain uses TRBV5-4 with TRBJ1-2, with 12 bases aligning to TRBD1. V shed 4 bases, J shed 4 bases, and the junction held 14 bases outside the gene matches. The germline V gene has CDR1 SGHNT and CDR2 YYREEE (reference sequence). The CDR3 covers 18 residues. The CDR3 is CASSLGRGQGALSYGYTF. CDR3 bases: TGTGCCAGCAGCCTCGGTAGGGGACAGGGGGCTCTCAGCTATGGCTACACCTTC.

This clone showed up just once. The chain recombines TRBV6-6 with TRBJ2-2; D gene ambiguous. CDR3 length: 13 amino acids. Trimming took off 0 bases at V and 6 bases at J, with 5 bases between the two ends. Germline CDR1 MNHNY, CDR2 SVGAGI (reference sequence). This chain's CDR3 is CASSYSKPGELFF. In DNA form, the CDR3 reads TGTGCCAGCAGTTACTCGAAGCCCGGGGAGCTGTTTTTT.

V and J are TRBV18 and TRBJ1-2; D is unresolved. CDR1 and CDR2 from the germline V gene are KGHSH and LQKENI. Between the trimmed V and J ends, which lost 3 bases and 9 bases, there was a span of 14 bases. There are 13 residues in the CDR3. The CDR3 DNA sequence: TGTGCCAGCTCACCCGGCCTCGGGGAACGCTACACCTTC. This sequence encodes CASSPGLGERYTF.

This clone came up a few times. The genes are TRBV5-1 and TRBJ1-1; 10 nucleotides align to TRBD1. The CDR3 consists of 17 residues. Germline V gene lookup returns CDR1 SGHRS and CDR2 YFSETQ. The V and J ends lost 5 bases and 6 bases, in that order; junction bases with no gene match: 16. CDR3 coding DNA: TGCGCCAGCAGTTCTCAGACAGGGGGCACCCTAAACGCTGAAGCTTTCTTT. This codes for CASSSQTGGTLNAEAFF.

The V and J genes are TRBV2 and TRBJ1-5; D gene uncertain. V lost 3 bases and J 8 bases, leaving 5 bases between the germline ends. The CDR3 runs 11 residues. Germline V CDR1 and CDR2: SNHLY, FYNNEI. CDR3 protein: CASSDGEPQHF. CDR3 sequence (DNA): TGTGCCAGCAGTGATGGAGAGCCCCAGCATTTT.

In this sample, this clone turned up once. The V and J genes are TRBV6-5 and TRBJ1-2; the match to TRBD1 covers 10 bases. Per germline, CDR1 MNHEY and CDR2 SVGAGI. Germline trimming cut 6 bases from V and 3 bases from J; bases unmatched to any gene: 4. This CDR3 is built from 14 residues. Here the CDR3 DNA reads TGTGCCAGCAGCCGGGACAGGGGCGACTATGGCTACACCTTC. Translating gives CASSRDRGDYGYTF.